These 32 T cell receptor beta chains were sequenced from one sample in a study of shared clonotypes between healthy human individuals. Assay: immunoSEQ multiplex PCR; the TCRdb copy retains only in-frame clones and omits some. The data show about 690,000 clones, less than 95% seen once. The specimen was memory CD8+ T cells from PBMCs. As for subset: CD45RO+ cells pooled with CCR7-negative TemRA cells. The receptors come from a man aged 18 to 30 in good health. Some clones in this sample may be carry-over from other donors' samples.

This chain links TRBV5-1 with TRBJ2-7, with D maybe TRBD1 (5 bases). Looked up from germline, CDR1 is SGHRS and CDR2 is YFSETQ. Trimming took off 1 base at V and 5 bases at J, with 13 bases between the two ends. There are 14 residues in the CDR3. The CDR3 region is CASSLIRDSHEQYF. The CDR3 DNA is TGCGCCAGCAGCTTGATCAGGGATTCGCACGAGCAGTACTTC.

The genes are TRBV28 and TRBJ2-6; TRBD2 is a possible D gene (6 bases). CDR1 and CDR2 (germline): MDHEN, SYDVKM. The V gene lost 7 bases and the J gene lost 0 bases, with 22 bases spanning the gap. The CDR3 has 19 amino acids. CDR3 sequence (DNA): TGTGCCAGCACTGGCCGCGCCCCGCGGGGACCCTCTGGGGCCAACGTCCTGACTTTC. Encoded protein: CASTGRAPRGPSGANVLTF.

This sequence joins TRBV4-1 and TRBJ1-5, with TRBD1 as a possible D gene (5 bases). The CDR3 has 15 residues. The germline V gene has CDR1 MGHRA and CDR2 YSYEKL. V lost 1 base and J lost 7, with 14 bases in between. CDR3 loop: CASSQVSGKTQPQHF. The CDR3 region has the DNA TGCGCCAGCAGCCAAGTTTCAGGGAAGACCCAGCCCCAGCATTTT.

The chain couples TRBV7-3 to TRBJ2-5, with a weak D call TRBD1 (5 bases). Per germline, CDR1 SGHTA and CDR2 FQGTGA. V lost 10 bases, J lost 2 bases, and 20 bases lay in between. This CDR3 is built from 15 residues. In DNA, the CDR3 is TGTGCCAAGCACAAAGAACGACAGCCTCAAGAGACCCAGTACTTC. Protein product: CAKHKERQPQETQYF.

CDR3 protein: CASSPARGPYEQYF. The CDR3 DNA follows: TGTGCCAGCAGTCCCGCCAGGGGGCCCTACGAGCAGTACTTC. The rearrangement uses TRBV27 and TRBJ2-7, with 8 positions matching TRBD1. The CDR3 contains 14 residues. With 5 bases clipped from V and 2 bases from J, the junction kept 5 bases outside the gene matches. Germline V gives CDR1 MNHEY, CDR2 SMNVEV (reference sequence).

The V and J genes are TRBV4-3 and TRBJ1-2; possibly TRBD1 for D (6 bases). Between the trimmed V and J ends, which lost 6 bases and 4 bases, there was a span of 18 bases. Germline assignment: CDR1 LGHNA and CDR2 YSLEER. CDR3 length: 15 amino acids. Here the CDR3 reads CASSPGRGQGYGYTF. Written as DNA, the CDR3 is TGCGCCAGCAGTCCCGGTCGGGGGCAGGGCTATGGCTACACCTTC.

The CDR3 here is CASSIDRDPRREQYF. CDR3 nucleotide sequence: TGTGCCAGCAGCATCGACCGGGACCCCCGGAGGGAGCAGTACTTC. This chain uses TRBV7-9 with TRBJ2-7, with D perhaps given as TRBD1 or TRBD2 (5 bases each). Germline V gives CDR1 SEHNR, CDR2 FQNEAQ (reference sequence). CDR3 length: 15 amino acids. V was cut by 5 bases and J by 7 bases, with 21 bases left in between.

The CDR3 bases are TGTGCCAGCAGGAGAGGTCTGGAAGCTTTCTTT. This codes for CASRRGLEAFF. This sequence joins TRBV28 and TRBJ1-1, with D hard to call. V lost 6 bases, J lost 8 bases, and 10 bases lay in between. CDR3 size: 11 residues. Germline assignment: CDR1 MDHEN and CDR2 SYDVKM.

The V call is TRBV2, the J call TRBJ2-4; tentatively, D is TRBD1 (6 bases). Germline V gene lookup returns CDR1 SNHLY and CDR2 FYNNEI. The CDR3 is 15 amino acids. Trimming took 8 bases from V and 0 from J, leaving 14 bases between them. The CDR3 protein is CASEDLDRAKNIQYF. The CDR3 region has the DNA TGTGCCAGCGAGGACTTGGACAGAGCCAAAAACATTCAGTACTTC.

The V gene is TRBV7-9, the J gene TRBJ2-5, with D unresolved. Germline values: CDR1 SEHNR, CDR2 FQNEAQ (reference sequence). V was cut by 4 bases and J by 5 bases, with 14 bases left in between. The CDR3 loop spans 14 amino acids. As DNA, the CDR3 is TGTGCCAGCAGCTCAACCGGGCAGGCGGAGACCCAGTACTTC. As protein: CASSSTGQAETQYF.

This clone was detected only once. This chain uses TRBV27 with TRBJ1-6, with D uncertain. The CDR3 consists of 15 residues. CDR1 and CDR2 (germline): MNHEY, SMNVEV (reference sequence). Trimming removed 1 base at V and 6 bases at J, with 10 bases between. The CDR3: CASSLLSRVNSPLHF. CDR3 nucleotide sequence: TGTGCCAGCAGTTTATTGAGTAGGGTTAATTCACCCCTCCACTTT.

J is TRBJ2-1 and V is TRBV27, with a tentative D call TRBD1 (6 bases). CDR3 length equals 15 residues. CDR1 and CDR2 (germline): MNHEY, SMNVEV (reference sequence). V lost 6 bases and J 1 base, leaving 13 bases between the germline ends. The CDR3 sequence: CASRTQDRSYNEQFF. The CDR3 bases are TGTGCCAGCAGGACCCAAGACAGGTCCTACAATGAGCAGTTCTTC.

The genes are TRBV5-5 and TRBJ1-5; 10 bases align to TRBD1. From germline, CDR1 is SGHKS and CDR2 YYEKEE (reference sequence). Unmatched junction bases numbered 8, after V lost 5 bases and J lost 6 bases. The CDR3 consists of 15 residues. This chain's CDR3 is CASRPDRGLFQPQHF. In DNA, the CDR3 is TGTGCCAGCAGACCCGACAGGGGGCTATTTCAGCCCCAGCATTTT.

The chain is built from TRBV27 and TRBJ2-5; no definite D call. V dropped 4 bases and J dropped 5 bases, with 8 bases sitting between them. This CDR3 contains 12 residues. CDR1 is MNHEY and CDR2 is SMNVEV in the germline V gene (reference sequence). CDR3 sequence reads: CASSSPRETQYF. DNA for the CDR3: TGTGCCAGCAGTTCCCCCCGGGAGACCCAGTACTTC.

This chain uses TRBV30 with TRBJ2-7; D possibly corresponds to TRBD1 (5 bases). The CDR3 is 13 amino acids. In germline, CDR1 is GTSNPN, CDR2 SVGIG (reference sequence). V lost 3 bases to trimming and J lost 0 bases, with 9 bases between them. The CDR3 loop reads CAWRAGSSYEQYF. CDR3 in DNA: TGTGCCTGGAGGGCAGGGTCCTCCTACGAGCAGTACTTC.

The chain uses TRBV5-4 and TRBJ2-5; 8 nucleotides match TRBD1. The length of the CDR3 is 15 residues. J gave up 4 bases and V 2 bases, and 7 bases lay outside the gene matches. Germline V gene data show CDR1 as SGHNT and CDR2 as YYREEE (reference sequence). CDR3 DNA: TGTGCCAGCAGCTTTATCACAGGGGGTGGAGAGACCCAGTACTTC. This codes for CASSFITGGGETQYF.

This sequence joins TRBV28 and TRBJ2-5, with D perhaps matching TRBD2 (6 bases). Trimming shortened V by 3 bases and J by 5 bases, and 13 bases separated the two germline ends. CDR1 and CDR2 from the germline V gene are MDHEN and SYDVKM. CDR3 length equals 14 residues. Written as DNA, the CDR3 is TGTGCCAGCAGTTTCCCGGGACTGCTGGAGACCCAGTACTTC. Protein sequence: CASSFPGLLETQYF.

This clone has just one count. V and J are TRBV15 and TRBJ2-3; 13 bases map to TRBD2. CDR3 length: 16 residues. Germline CDR1 reads LNHNV; CDR2 reads YYDKDF (reference sequence). The J segment lost 2 bases and the V segment lost 6 bases, leaving 5 bases of the junction unmatched. For the CDR3, the DNA is TGTGCCACCAGGTTGGGACTAGCGGGATTCACAGATACGCAGTATTTT. It encodes CATRLGLAGFTDTQYF.

The J gene is TRBJ1-3, the V gene TRBV28, with D possibly TRBD1 on 5 matching bases. The CDR3 length is 15 residues. Germline V CDR1 and CDR2: MDHEN, SYDVKM. V lost 6 bases to trimming and J lost 4 bases, with 16 bases between them. The CDR3 DNA follows: TGTGCCAGCAGCATAGTCCGTACAGGAGGAAACACCATATATTTT. This sequence encodes CASSIVRTGGNTIYF.

V usage is TRBV5-6 and J usage is TRBJ1-2; D gene ambiguous. Per germline, CDR1 SGHDT and CDR2 YYEEEE. The CDR3 is 14 amino acids. Deletions cut 8 bases from V and 3 bases from J, with 17 bases between. The CDR3 nucleotides read TGTGCCAGTATCGACCGACGCGTATACTATGGCTACACCTTC. Its protein product is CASIDRRVYYGYTF.

The rearrangement joins TRBV2 to TRBJ2-3; D is possibly TRBD1 (6 bases). Trimming left V 1 base short and J 4 bases short, with 12 bases between. CDR3 length: 15 amino acids. In germline, CDR1 is SNHLY, CDR2 FYNNEI. The CDR3 region is CASSEDRVGADTQYF. Here the CDR3 DNA reads TGTGCCAGCAGTGAAGACAGGGTAGGAGCAGATACGCAGTATTTT.

V is TRBV19 and J is TRBJ1-2; D gene ambiguous. This CDR3 is 14 amino acids long. Germline CDR1 reads LNHDA; CDR2 reads SQIVND (reference sequence). With 6 bases removed from V and 0 bases from J, the gap between germline ends came to 11 bases. The DNA of the CDR3 is TGTGCCAGTAGGGGAGGATTAGCTAACTATGGCTACACCTTC. Translating it yields CASRGGLANYGYTF.

This clone was seen ten or more times. Other DNA sequences in the same sample also yield this CDR3. The chain has TRBV4-1 and TRBJ1-2, with 9 bases fitting TRBD1. The germline V gene has CDR1 MGHRA and CDR2 YSYEKL. V shed 3 bases, J shed 2 bases, and the junction held 7 bases outside the gene matches. The CDR3 spans 16 residues. The CDR3 region has the DNA TGCGCCAGCAGCCAGACAGGGGGGGCGCAGAACTATGGCTACACCTTC. This encodes CASSQTGGAQNYGYTF.

The gene calls are TRBV11-3 and TRBJ2-1, with TRBD2 matching 10 bases. The V and J ends lost 6 bases and 2 bases, in that order; junction bases with no gene match: 7. Germline V gene sequence: CDR1 SGHNT, CDR2 YENEEA. The CDR3 extends over 16 amino acids. CDR3 in amino acids: CASSSGLAAPYNEQFF. For the CDR3, the DNA is TGTGCCAGCAGTTCTGGACTAGCGGCCCCCTACAATGAGCAGTTCTTC.

The gene calls are TRBV11-3 and TRBJ2-5; possible D gene TRBD2, 7 bases. Trimming cost V 2 bases and J 3 bases, with 16 bases left between them. There are 16 residues in the CDR3. CDR1 SGHNT and CDR2 YENEEA come from the germline V gene. The CDR3 DNA follows: TGTGCCAGCAGCTTAAGGGGGACCACTAGCGAAGAGACCCAGTACTTC. It codes for CASSLRGTTSEETQYF.

On this clone itself: This specimen includes other DNA sequences encoding the same CDR3. The chain couples TRBV5-1 to TRBJ2-7; 9 bases match TRBD1. The germline CDR1 and CDR2 sequences are SGHRS and YFSETQ. V shed 4 bases and J 2 bases; nucleotides not matched to a gene: 4. This CDR3 comprises 14 residues. The CDR3 nucleotides read TGCGCCAGCAGCAGCCGGGACAGGGCCTACGAGCAGTACTTC. Translating gives CASSSRDRAYEQYF.

The chain carries TRBV7-9 and TRBJ1-2; no firm D call. Trimming took off 4 bases at V and 2 bases at J, with 11 bases between the two ends. The CDR3 totals 14 residues. Germline V gene sequence: CDR1 SEHNR, CDR2 FQNEAQ (reference sequence). This CDR3 reads CASSSGRTNYGYTF. CDR3 DNA: TGTGCCAGCAGCTCCGGCCGCACAAACTATGGCTACACCTTC.

This chain uses TRBV6-1 with TRBJ2-7; D ambiguous. V lost 9 bases, J lost 6 bases, and 12 bases lay in between. This CDR3 is 11 amino acids long. CDR1 MNHNS and CDR2 SASEGT come from the germline V gene. The CDR3 region is CASRDNSEQYF. The CDR3 DNA reads as TGTGCCAGTCGTGACAACTCCGAGCAGTACTTC.

The rearrangement links TRBV19 to TRBJ1-1, with D tentatively TRBD1 (5 bases). There are 13 residues in the CDR3. Per germline, CDR1 LNHDA and CDR2 SQIVND (reference sequence). CDR3 bases: TGTGCATCTAGGGGCGGAGGGTACACTGAAGCTTTCTTT. Its protein product is CASRGGGYTEAFF.

The table lists this clone with a few counts. V usage is TRBV15 and J usage is TRBJ2-1; D uncertain. CDR1 is LNHNV and CDR2 is YYDKDF in the germline V gene (reference sequence). The CDR3 totals 11 residues. The V end was cut by 3 bases, the J end by 10 bases, with 7 bases between. The CDR3 coding sequence is TGTGCCACCAGCAGTACTTCCGAGCAGTTCTTC. This sequence encodes CATSSTSEQFF.

This rearrangement joins TRBV6-5 to TRBJ2-3, with D perhaps matching TRBD2 (6 bases). This CDR3 comprises 15 residues. Trimming left V 7 bases short and J 2 bases short, with 16 bases between. Germline values: CDR1 MNHEY, CDR2 SVGAGI. CDR3 DNA: TGTGCCAGCACACCGGGACTTTCATACACAGATACGCAGTATTTT. Its protein is CASTPGLSYTDTQYF.

The chain uses TRBV27 and TRBJ1-2, with D hard to call. V was shortened by 6 bases and J by 3 bases, with 8 bases between the two germline ends. The CDR3 totals 12 residues. Per germline, CDR1 MNHEY and CDR2 SMNVEV (reference sequence). CDR3 region: CASRTEDYGYTF. The CDR3 bases are TGTGCCAGCAGAACAGAGGACTATGGCTACACCTTC.